The 9 T cell receptor beta chains given below trace back to one sample, sequenced in a study of T cell responses to AZD1222 COVID-19 vaccine. Produced via immunoSEQ multiplex PCR; TCRdb's table is partial and in-frame only. Here the sample spans 140,000 to 150,000 clones, about nine tenths being singletons. The sequencing here drew on peripheral blood, taken 28 days after the second AZD1222 dose. The origin of the receptors is an adult who received the AZD1222 COVID-19 vaccine.

The chain recombines TRBV24-1 with TRBJ1-3; 7 nucleotides line up with TRBD1. Unmatched junction bases numbered 5, after V lost 0 bases and J lost 4 bases. The germline V gene encodes CDR1 KGHDR and CDR2 SFDVKD. There are 16 residues in the CDR3. The CDR3 DNA is TGTGCCACCAGTGATTTGGGGACAGCCAGCGGAAACACCATATATTTT. Translated, it gives CATSDLGTASGNTIYF.

This chain links TRBV5-4 with TRBJ1-1, with D hard to call. Germline CDR1 SGHNT, CDR2 YYREEE (reference sequence). The CDR3 contains 12 residues. Trimming took off 3 bases at V and 4 bases at J, with 7 bases between the two ends. CDR3 sequence: CASSSFRTEAFF. The CDR3 DNA reads as TGTGCCAGCAGCTCATTTCGCACTGAAGCTTTCTTT.

This clone has only a few counts. The chain joins TRBV3-1 (or the pseudogene TRBV3-2) to TRBJ2-7; D might be TRBD1 or TRBD2, each matching 5 bases. Germline CDR1 is LGHDT and CDR2 is YNNKEL (reference sequence). The CDR3 is 12 amino acids. V was cut by 5 bases and J by 3 bases, with 8 bases left in between. Here the CDR3 DNA reads TGTGCCAGCAGCAGGGACGTCTACGAGCAGTACTTC. This codes for CASSRDVYEQYF.

V usage is TRBV9 and J usage is TRBJ2-3; 7 positions match TRBD2. J gave up 3 bases and V 0 bases, and 4 bases lay outside the gene matches. The germline gives CDR1 SGDLS, CDR2 YYNGEE. This CDR3 has 15 amino acids. CDR3 sequence: CASSVVDSGTDTQYF. In DNA, the CDR3 is TGTGCCAGCAGCGTAGTGGATAGCGGGACAGATACGCAGTATTTT.

The chain couples TRBV7-2 to TRBJ2-1; D might be TRBD1 (5 bases). CDR1 and CDR2 from the germline V gene are SGHTA and FQGNSA. Trimming pared 2 bases from V and 3 bases from J, leaving 11 bases between. The CDR3 has 15 amino acids. CDR3 region: CASSLFQGLYNEQFF. For the CDR3, the DNA is TGTGCCAGCAGCTTATTCCAGGGCCTCTACAATGAGCAGTTCTTC.

The CDR3 here is CASSTRTSGINAQYF. The CDR3 DNA is TGTGCCAGCAGCACCAGGACTAGCGGGATCAATGCGCAGTATTTT. The V call is TRBV7-2, the J call TRBJ2-3; 12 bases fit TRBD2. Trimming removed 5 bases from V and 10 bases from J; junction bases left unmatched: 10. The CDR3 has 15 amino acids. In germline, CDR1 is SGHTA, CDR2 FQGNSA.

The chain couples TRBV28 to TRBJ2-1; D may be TRBD2 (6 bases). Trimming took 6 bases from V and 9 from J, leaving 12 bases between them. Germline CDR1 MDHEN, CDR2 SYDVKM. The CDR3 sequence is 12 residues long. CDR3 region: CASSLLAGEQFF. The CDR3 DNA reads as TGTGCCAGCAGCCTACTAGCCGGTGAGCAGTTCTTC.

The chain uses TRBV7-8 and TRBJ1-2; D is unresolved. Looked up from germline, CDR1 is SGHVS and CDR2 is FQNEAQ. Trimming removed 1 base at V and 4 bases at J, with 13 bases between. This CDR3 contains 15 residues. The CDR3 DNA is TGTGCCAGCAGCTTAGATTGGGCAGAGCTCTATGGCTACACCTTC. Translation gives CASSLDWAELYGYTF.

This clone is a singleton in its sample. The chain uses TRBV19 and TRBJ2-5; 8 bases align to TRBD2. The CDR3 is 16 amino acids. J gave up 4 bases and V 1 base, and 8 bases lay outside the gene matches. The germline gives CDR1 LNHDA, CDR2 SQIVND (reference sequence). CDR3 DNA sequence: TGTGCCAGTAGTATAGGCCTCGGGACTAGTCCAGAGACCCAGTACTTC. It is translated as CASSIGLGTSPETQYF.